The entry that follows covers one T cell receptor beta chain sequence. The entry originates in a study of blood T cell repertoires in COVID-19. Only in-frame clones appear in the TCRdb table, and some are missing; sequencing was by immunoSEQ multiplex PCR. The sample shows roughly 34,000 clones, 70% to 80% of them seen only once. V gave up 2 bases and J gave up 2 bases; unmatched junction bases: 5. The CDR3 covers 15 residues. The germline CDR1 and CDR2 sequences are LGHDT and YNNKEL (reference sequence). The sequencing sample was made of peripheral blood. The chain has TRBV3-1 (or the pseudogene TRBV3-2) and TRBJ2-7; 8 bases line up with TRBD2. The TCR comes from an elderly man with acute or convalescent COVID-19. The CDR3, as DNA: TGTGCCAGCAGCCAAACTAGCGGCGGAACCTACGAGCAGTACTTC. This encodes CASSQTSGGTYEQYF.